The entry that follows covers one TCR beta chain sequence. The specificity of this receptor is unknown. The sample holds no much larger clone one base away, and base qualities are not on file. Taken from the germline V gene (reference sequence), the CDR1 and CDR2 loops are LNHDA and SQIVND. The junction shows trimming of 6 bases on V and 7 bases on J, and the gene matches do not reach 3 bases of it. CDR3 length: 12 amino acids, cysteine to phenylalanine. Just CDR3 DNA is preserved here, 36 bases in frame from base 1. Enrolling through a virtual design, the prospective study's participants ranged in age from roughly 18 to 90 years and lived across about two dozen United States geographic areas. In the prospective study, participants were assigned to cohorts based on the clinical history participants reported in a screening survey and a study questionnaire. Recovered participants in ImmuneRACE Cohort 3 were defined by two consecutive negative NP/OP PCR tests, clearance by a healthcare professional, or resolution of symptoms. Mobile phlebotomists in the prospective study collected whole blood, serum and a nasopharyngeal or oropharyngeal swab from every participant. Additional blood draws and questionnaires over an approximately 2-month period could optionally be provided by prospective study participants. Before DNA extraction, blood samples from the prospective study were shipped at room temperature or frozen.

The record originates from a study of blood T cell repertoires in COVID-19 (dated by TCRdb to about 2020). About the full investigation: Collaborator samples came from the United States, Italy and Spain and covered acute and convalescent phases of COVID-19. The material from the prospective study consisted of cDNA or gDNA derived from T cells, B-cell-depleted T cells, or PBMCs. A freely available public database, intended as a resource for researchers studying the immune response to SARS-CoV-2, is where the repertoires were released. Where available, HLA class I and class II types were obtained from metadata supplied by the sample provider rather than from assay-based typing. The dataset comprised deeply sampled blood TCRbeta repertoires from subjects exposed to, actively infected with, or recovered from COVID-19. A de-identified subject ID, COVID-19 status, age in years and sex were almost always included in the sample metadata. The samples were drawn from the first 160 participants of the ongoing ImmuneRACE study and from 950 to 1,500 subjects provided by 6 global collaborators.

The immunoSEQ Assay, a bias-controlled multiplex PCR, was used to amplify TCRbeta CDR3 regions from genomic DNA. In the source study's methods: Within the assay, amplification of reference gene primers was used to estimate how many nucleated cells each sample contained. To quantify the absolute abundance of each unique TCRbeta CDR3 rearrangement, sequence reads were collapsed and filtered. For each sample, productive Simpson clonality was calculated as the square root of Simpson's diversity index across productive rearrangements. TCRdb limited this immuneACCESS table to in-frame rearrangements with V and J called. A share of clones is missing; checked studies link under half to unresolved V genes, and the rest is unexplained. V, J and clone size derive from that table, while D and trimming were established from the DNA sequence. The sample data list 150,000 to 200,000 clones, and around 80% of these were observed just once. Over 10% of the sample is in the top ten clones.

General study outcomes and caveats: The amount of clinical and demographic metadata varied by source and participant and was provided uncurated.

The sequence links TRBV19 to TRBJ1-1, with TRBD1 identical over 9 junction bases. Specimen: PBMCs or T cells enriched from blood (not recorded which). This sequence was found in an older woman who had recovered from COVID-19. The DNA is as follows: TGTGCCAGTAGGGGGGACAGGGTTGAAGCTTTCTTT. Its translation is CASRGDRVEAFF.